A selection of T cell receptor beta chains follows, all from one sample in a study of blood T cells in healthy people across ages. In TCRdb, the 5' RACE reads were re-called with MiXCR into one record per CDR3 protein. The table lists approximately 800,000 distinct CDR3 sequences, more than 45% of them singletons. The sequenced sample was blood. The receptors were gathered from a man aged 25-45 years in good health. Both conserved end residues are part of each CDR3. A D gene is named only where the DNA matches it firmly. Clone size appears in some rows only: once, few, many, or a class for an expanded clone.

clone_size	j_call	cdr3_length	v_call	d_call	cdr3_aa	cdr3_nt
.	TRBJ2-1	16	TRBV2	.	CARTVGGQGNYNEQFF	TGTGCCAGGACAGTGGGGGGGCAGGGGAACTACAATGAGCAGTTCTTC
once	TRBJ1-1	13	TRBV5-1	.	CASSPDSSREAFF	TGCGCCAGCAGTCCAGACAGTTCCCGGGAAGCTTTCTTT
.	TRBJ2-2	15	TRBV5-5	.	CASSSRTSAARELFF	TGTGCCAGCAGCTCCAGGACCTCCGCCGCCCGGGAGCTGTTTTTT
.	TRBJ1-2	13	TRBV12-3/TRBV12-4	.	CASSGGYPYGYTF	TGTGCCAGCAGCGGGGGGTACCCATATGGCTACACCTTC
.	TRBJ2-1	17	TRBV6-2/TRBV6-3	TRBD2	CASSWRRDGLAYNEQFF	TGTGCCAGCAGTTGGCGCCGGGACGGACTAGCCTACAATGAGCAGTTCTTC
.	TRBJ2-7	15	TRBV12-3/TRBV12-4	.	CASGGNPWGAYEQYF	TGTGCCAGCGGAGGTAACCCATGGGGGGCCTACGAGCAGTACTTC
.	TRBJ1-1	13	TRBV6-1	.	CASCVGLNTEAFF	TGTGCCAGCTGTGTCGGGTTGAACACTGAAGCTTTCTTT
few	TRBJ2-7	13	TRBV10-3	.	CAIIRVQAHEQYF	TGTGCCATCATCCGGGTCCAAGCACACGAGCAGTACTTC
few	TRBJ2-7	15	TRBV5-5	.	CASSYYLHREYEQYF	TGTGCCAGCAGCTACTATCTCCACAGGGAATACGAGCAGTACTTC
many	TRBJ1-2	15	TRBV4-1	TRBD1	CASSQDLGQGAIYTF	TGCGCCAGCAGCCAAGATTTGGGACAGGGGGCGATCTACACCTTC
.	TRBJ2-3	15	TRBV6-5	.	CASSSNPSRADTQYF	TGTGCCAGCAGTTCCAATCCTTCCCGAGCGGATACGCAGTATTTT
.	TRBJ2-5	15	TRBV5-1	TRBD1	CASSLAVGQQETQYF	TGCGCCAGCAGCTTGGCCGTGGGACAGCAAGAGACCCAGTACTTC